The entry that follows covers one T cell receptor (beta chain) sequence. Its antigen is unidentified. The junction departs from germline at one end; a sequencing error may be responsible. MiXCR, applied by TCRdb to the 5' RACE reads, yields one record per CDR3 protein. The data contain approximately 190,000 distinct CDR3 sequences, roughly 15% of them singletons. The record originates from a study of identical twins. General study points: Out-of-frame alpha sequences shared by twins showed excess low generation probability.

These data were also reused for a study on T cells expressing NK-cell markers. As reported in that work: Sequencing covered eight donors, seven HCMV-seropositive and one seronegative. These clonotypes, the leaders elsewhere, also led the CD3+CD56-NKG2C+ fraction in a handful of donors.

The specimen was CD8+ T cells sorted from blood. The sequence came from a woman between 18 and 30 years old in good health.

CDR3 protein: CASSYSINERFF. Written as DNA, the CDR3 is TGTGCCAGCAGTTACTCGATAAATGAGCGGTTCTTC. The V and J genes are TRBV6-2 or TRBV6-3 and TRBJ2-1, with D hard to call. This CDR3 is 12 amino acids long. Germline values: CDR1 MNHEY, CDR2 SVGEGT.